This is a list of T cell receptor beta chains from one sample in a study of Ad26.COV2.S vaccination and SARS-CoV-2 variants. Profiled with immunoSEQ multiplex PCR; TCRdb holds only in-frame clones, not every one. The data contain a few hundred thousand clones, approximately 83% of them seen just once; the ten biggest clones take up around 7.3%. This material consisted of peripheral blood, taken in a trial of Ad26.COV2.S vaccine versus placebo. The receptors were sampled from a person aged 18-65 years who received the Ad26.COV2.S COVID-19 vaccine or a placebo. CDR3s include the opening cysteine and the closing phenylalanine or tryptophan. The D gene is left open where the match is weak. Size values are once, few and many counts, or a class for expanded clones, and some rows have none.

CDR3nt: TGTGCCAGCAGTTTCAGGGTGGGACGGGGATCACCCCTCCACTTT; CDR3aa: CASSFRVGRGSPLHF; abundance: .; j_gene: TRBJ1-6; v_gene: TRBV27; d_gene: .; len: 15
CDR3nt: TGTGCCAGCACCAGGGGCGCCTCTGGAAACACCATATATTTT; CDR3aa: CASTRGASGNTIYF; abundance: .; j_gene: TRBJ1-3; v_gene: TRBV9; d_gene: .; len: 14
CDR3nt: TGTGCCATCAGAAGACAGGGGGAAGAGGAGACCCAGTACTTC; CDR3aa: CAIRRQGEEETQYF; abundance: .; j_gene: TRBJ2-5; v_gene: TRBV10-3; d_gene: TRBD1; len: 14
CDR3nt: TGCGCCAGCAGCGGAAGGACAGGGGTACCCTACGAGCAGTACTTC; CDR3aa: CASSGRTGVPYEQYF; abundance: .; j_gene: TRBJ2-7; v_gene: TRBV5-1; d_gene: TRBD1; len: 15
CDR3nt: TGTGCCAGCAGCGCCCGTAGTAACTCTCACGAGCAGTACTTC; CDR3aa: CASSARSNSHEQYF; abundance: .; j_gene: TRBJ2-7; v_gene: TRBV9; d_gene: .; len: 14
CDR3nt: TGCGCCAGCAGCCCGGGTAGCGGAAACACCGGGGAGCTGTTTTTT; CDR3aa: CASSPGSGNTGELFF; abundance: .; j_gene: TRBJ2-2; v_gene: TRBV5-1; d_gene: .; len: 15
CDR3nt: TGTGCCAGCAGTTCCGGGGGCGAGCAGTACTTC; CDR3aa: CASSSGGEQYF; abundance: .; j_gene: TRBJ2-7; v_gene: TRBV6-5; d_gene: .; len: 11
CDR3nt: TGCGCCAGCAGCTCACAGGTGGGGACTGAAGCTTTCTTT; CDR3aa: CASSSQVGTEAFF; abundance: .; j_gene: TRBJ1-1; v_gene: TRBV5-1; d_gene: .; len: 13
CDR3nt: TGTGCCAGCAGCCAAGAGACCCAGTACTTC; CDR3aa: CASSQETQYF; abundance: .; j_gene: TRBJ2-5; v_gene: TRBV2; d_gene: .; len: 10
CDR3nt: TGTGCCAGCTCCCGCTCCGGGACTAGCGGGGTGAGCTCCTACGAGCAGTACTTC; CDR3aa: CASSRSGTSGVSSYEQYF; abundance: once; j_gene: TRBJ2-7; v_gene: TRBV18; d_gene: TRBD2; len: 18
CDR3nt: TGTGCCAGCAGCTTATTGGCTTCGGGTGGAAACACCATATATTTT; CDR3aa: CASSLLASGGNTIYF; abundance: .; j_gene: TRBJ1-3; v_gene: TRBV7-2; d_gene: .; len: 15
CDR3nt: TGTGCCAGCAGTGAACCGGGACAGGGCGGCTACGAGCAGTACTTC; CDR3aa: CASSEPGQGGYEQYF; abundance: .; j_gene: TRBJ2-7; v_gene: TRBV2; d_gene: TRBD1; len: 15
CDR3nt: TGTGCCAGCAGTGCACCTTACGGCAGGGGGTACTACACGAACACCGGGGAGCTGTTTTTT; CDR3aa: CASSAPYGRGYYTNTGELFF; abundance: .; j_gene: TRBJ2-2; v_gene: TRBV6-1; d_gene: TRBD1; len: 20
CDR3nt: TGTGCCAGCAGTGAGGGTAGCGGGAAATGGAATACCTACGAGCAGTACTTC; CDR3aa: CASSEGSGKWNTYEQYF; abundance: .; j_gene: TRBJ2-7; v_gene: TRBV2; d_gene: TRBD2; len: 17
CDR3nt: TGTGCCAGCAGCCTAGGACTAGTCTACGAGCAGTACTTC; CDR3aa: CASSLGLVYEQYF; abundance: .; j_gene: TRBJ2-7; v_gene: TRBV7-3; d_gene: TRBD2; len: 13
CDR3nt: TGCGCCAGCAGCCATTTAGCGGGAGAGCATGAGCAGTTCTTC; CDR3aa: CASSHLAGEHEQFF; abundance: .; j_gene: TRBJ2-1; v_gene: TRBV4-1; d_gene: TRBD2; len: 14
CDR3nt: TGTGCCAGCAGCTCTCGGACTAGCGGGACTAGTTATACCGGGGAGCTGTTTTTT; CDR3aa: CASSSRTSGTSYTGELFF; abundance: .; j_gene: TRBJ2-2; v_gene: TRBV5-4; d_gene: TRBD2; len: 18
CDR3nt: TGTGCCAGCTCACCACTGACACGGCAAGCGAACTACGAGCAGTACTTC; CDR3aa: CASSPLTRQANYEQYF; abundance: .; j_gene: TRBJ2-7; v_gene: TRBV18; d_gene: .; len: 16
CDR3nt: TGTGCCAGCAGCCACAGGGAGGCCGAGCGGTACTTC; CDR3aa: CASSHREAERYF; abundance: .; j_gene: TRBJ2-7; v_gene: TRBV12-3/TRBV12-4; d_gene: .; len: 12
CDR3nt: TGTGCCAGCAGCCCCGGGACTAGCGGGGGAATAGATACGCAGTATTTT; CDR3aa: CASSPGTSGGIDTQYF; abundance: .; j_gene: TRBJ2-3; v_gene: TRBV4-2; d_gene: TRBD2; len: 16
CDR3nt: TGCGCCAGCAGCTTGGGACTAGCGGGGGGGACAGATACGCAGTATTTT; CDR3aa: CASSLGLAGGTDTQYF; abundance: few; j_gene: TRBJ2-3; v_gene: TRBV5-1; d_gene: TRBD2; len: 16
CDR3nt: TGTGCCAGCTCACCGACTGCAACTAATGAAAAACTGTTTTTT; CDR3aa: CASSPTATNEKLFF; abundance: .; j_gene: TRBJ1-4; v_gene: TRBV18; d_gene: .; len: 14
CDR3nt: TGTGCCAGCAGTCCGGCGGGGGGCGCCGTAGAGACCCAGTACTTC; CDR3aa: CASSPAGGAVETQYF; abundance: .; j_gene: TRBJ2-5; v_gene: TRBV7-3; d_gene: TRBD2; len: 15
CDR3nt: TGCGCCAGCAGTCCCGGGACTAGCGGGGGCCTTCTAGAGCAGTTCTTC; CDR3aa: CASSPGTSGGLLEQFF; abundance: .; j_gene: TRBJ2-1; v_gene: TRBV10-2; d_gene: TRBD2; len: 16
CDR3nt: TGTGCCAGTAGTAGAGACACCTCCTACGAGCAGTACTTC; CDR3aa: CASSRDTSYEQYF; abundance: .; j_gene: TRBJ2-7; v_gene: TRBV19; d_gene: .; len: 13
CDR3nt: TGTGCCAGCAGCTTAGGGACCGGACTCGGCTACACCTTC; CDR3aa: CASSLGTGLGYTF; abundance: .; j_gene: TRBJ1-2; v_gene: TRBV7-9; d_gene: .; len: 13
CDR3nt: TGTGCCAGCACATCCGGGACTAGCGTTTCCTACGAGCAGTACTTC; CDR3aa: CASTSGTSVSYEQYF; abundance: .; j_gene: TRBJ2-7; v_gene: TRBV2; d_gene: TRBD2; len: 15
CDR3nt: TGTGCCAGCAGCCCACCGGGCCGTTGGAGCACAGATACGCAGTATTTT; CDR3aa: CASSPPGRWSTDTQYF; abundance: .; j_gene: TRBJ2-3; v_gene: TRBV7-2; d_gene: .; len: 16
CDR3nt: TGTGCCAGCAGCCCCTCCTGGGACAGGGGATACGGCTACACCTTC; CDR3aa: CASSPSWDRGYGYTF; abundance: .; j_gene: TRBJ1-2; v_gene: TRBV11-2; d_gene: TRBD1; len: 15
CDR3nt: TGTGCCAGCAGTTTATCGGCAGGGGGGGTCTATGGCTACACCTTC; CDR3aa: CASSLSAGGVYGYTF; abundance: .; j_gene: TRBJ1-2; v_gene: TRBV27; d_gene: TRBD1; len: 15
CDR3nt: TGTGCCAGCAGTCGGGACAGGGGCCCTCAGCCCCAGCATTTT; CDR3aa: CASSRDRGPQPQHF; abundance: .; j_gene: TRBJ1-5; v_gene: TRBV2; d_gene: TRBD1; len: 14
CDR3nt: TGTGCCAGCAGCCGGGGGGACAGAGCAGATACGCAGTATTTT; CDR3aa: CASSRGDRADTQYF; abundance: .; j_gene: TRBJ2-3; v_gene: TRBV9; d_gene: .; len: 14
CDR3nt: TGCGCCAGCAGCCACAAAGCCGTAAGGGAAACGGGAGAAAAACTGTTTTTT; CDR3aa: CASSHKAVRETGEKLFF; abundance: few; j_gene: TRBJ1-4; v_gene: TRBV4-1; d_gene: .; len: 17
CDR3nt: TGTGCCAGCGGGGAGCAGGCTAATGAAAAACTGTTTTTT; CDR3aa: CASGEQANEKLFF; abundance: .; j_gene: TRBJ1-4; v_gene: TRBV6-5; d_gene: .; len: 13
CDR3nt: TGTGCCAGCAGTTACGGGGACGCTCAAGCTTTCTTT; CDR3aa: CASSYGDAQAFF; abundance: .; j_gene: TRBJ1-1; v_gene: TRBV6-6; d_gene: .; len: 12
CDR3nt: TGTGCCAGCAGCCCCCCCCCACAGGGAGCTTTCTTT; CDR3aa: CASSPPPQGAFF; abundance: .; j_gene: TRBJ1-1; v_gene: TRBV9; d_gene: .; len: 12
CDR3nt: TGCGCCAGCAGCCAAGAGGGTTTGGGGACCCAGTACTTC; CDR3aa: CASSQEGLGTQYF; abundance: once; j_gene: TRBJ2-5; v_gene: TRBV4-1; d_gene: .; len: 13
CDR3nt: TGTGCCAGCAGTGCAGTATCGGCCTATAATGAAAAACTGTTTTTT; CDR3aa: CASSAVSAYNEKLFF; abundance: .; j_gene: TRBJ1-4; v_gene: TRBV27; d_gene: .; len: 15
CDR3nt: TGCGCCAGCAGCTTGCGACAGGGCGTTCAGCCCCAGCATTTT; CDR3aa: CASSLRQGVQPQHF; abundance: .; j_gene: TRBJ1-5; v_gene: TRBV5-1; d_gene: TRBD1; len: 14
CDR3nt: TGTGCCTGGAGTAGGGGCACGATCTATGGCTACACCTTC; CDR3aa: CAWSRGTIYGYTF; abundance: .; j_gene: TRBJ1-2; v_gene: TRBV30; d_gene: .; len: 13
CDR3nt: TGTGCCAGCAGCTTGGGGGATGGGACAGTGAACACTGAAGCTTTCTTT; CDR3aa: CASSLGDGTVNTEAFF; abundance: .; j_gene: TRBJ1-1; v_gene: TRBV5-4; d_gene: TRBD1; len: 16
CDR3nt: TGTGCCAGCTCCCGGGGCATCGAGCAGTACTTC; CDR3aa: CASSRGIEQYF; abundance: .; j_gene: TRBJ2-7; v_gene: TRBV7-6; d_gene: .; len: 11